This is a list of T cell receptor beta chains from one sample in a study of T cells in Graves' hyperthyroidism and ophthalmopathy. TCRdb re-analysed the multiplex PCR reads in MiXCR, keeping a single row per CDR3 protein. The table shows fewer than 250,000 distinct CDR3 sequences, with 15% to 20% occurring only once. Material: blood. These receptors originate from a man aged 50 to 60 with Graves' hyperthyroidism. Each CDR3 is given with its conserved first and last residue. The D gene is left open where the match is weak. The size entry is marked missing in some rows and otherwise reads once, few, many or a size class.

d_call clone_size j_call cdr3_length v_call cdr3_nt cdr3_aa
TRBD1 many TRBJ2-1 18 TRBV20-1 TGCAGTGCCCACACACACGTTCCCGGGACAGGGAAGTGGGATGAGCAGTTCTTC CSAHTHVPGTGKWDEQFF
. many TRBJ1-1 12 TRBV6-1 TGTGCCAGCAGTGCCCCGGGACCTGAAGCTTTCTTT CASSAPGPEAFF
. . TRBJ1-3 16 TRBV5-5 TGTGCCAGCAACACGGACAGACTAAACGCTGGAAACACCATATATTTT CASNTDRLNAGNTIYF
TRBD1 many TRBJ2-7 12 TRBV2 TGTGCCAACACAGGACAGGCCTACGAGCAGTACTTC CANTGQAYEQYF
. . TRBJ1-1 13 TRBV9 TGTGCCAGCAGCGTAGGGATTAGGACTGAAGCTTTCTTT CASSVGIRTEAFF
. many TRBJ2-2 13 TRBV27 TGTGCCAGCAGTTTTTCGTGGACCGGGGAGCTGTTTTTT CASSFSWTGELFF
. . TRBJ2-7 13 TRBV19 TGTGCCAGTAGTACGGGTCGGGCCTACGAGCAGTACTTC CASSTGRAYEQYF
. many TRBJ2-5 11 TRBV7-2 TGTGCCAGCAGCTTTGGGGGACTCTGGAACTTC CASSFGGLWNF
. many TRBJ2-7 12 TRBV3-1 TGTGCCAGCAGCCATGGCGGCTACGAGCAGTACTTC CASSHGGYEQYF
TRBD2 . TRBJ2-1 15 TRBV5-5 TGTGCCAGCAGCTTGGAGGTGCGGGAGCTCAGTGAGCAGTTCTTC CASSLEVRELSEQFF